This T cell receptor beta chain was identified during a study of shared clonotypes between healthy human individuals (dated by TCRdb to between 2020 and 2021). As for the study more broadly: Three men and a couple of women, aged 18 to 49 years, made up the cohort. For each donor, three plates each were used for CD4 naive and CD4 memory, two plates were used for CD8 naive, and one plate was used for CD8 memory. The study deeply sequenced blood TCR repertoires of about 5 healthy adults to estimate repertoire size and the extent of clonotype sharing between individuals. To increase sequencing depth and limit assay-specific biases, different laboratories used diverse techniques to prepare libraries and sequence TCR repertoires. Leukapheresis yielded between about 0.94 and 8.9 billion PBMCs per donor. Study-wide conclusions, independent of this receptor: Sampling was restricted to blood, and TCR repertoires in tissues likely differ from the TCR repertoires found in blood. Naive subsets generally had larger estimated clonotype richness than memory subsets. Based on pairwise subsampling, the degree of clonotype sharing among donors was expected to be affected by sequencing depth. Approximately 4.8% of naive CD4, 3.5% of naive CD8, around 2.3% of memory CD4, and about 0.4% of memory CD8 clonotypes were shared across a few donors. Rarefaction of sorted-subset datasets indicated incomplete sequencing despite the large sequencing depth. Compared with non-shared clonotypes, the clonotypes found in all four sorted-subset donors had higher generation probabilities. Because the study included a small number of donors, the genetic and exposure-history diversity represented was limited.

TCR CDR3 regions were amplified from genomic DNA by multiplex PCR using the deep immunoSEQ assay. Genomic DNA extracted from each cell subset was distributed evenly over all wells of several immunoSEQ 96-well plates, and each plate served as one replicate. For sorted subsets, each replicate PCR was loaded with about 0.2 ug genomic DNA, equivalent to about 30,000 T cell genomes. Purified libraries were quantified with a Qubit 3.0 fluorometer, sized on a Bioanalyzer 2100, and re-quantified with the KAPA Library Quantification kit. Each immunoSEQ 96-well plate was sequenced on its own single-read 150-cycle Illumina NextSeq 550 flow cell. Turning to the authors' computational methods: Because the immunoSEQ output held only junctional sequences and lacked quality scores, the filtering could not match the filtering applied to full-length reads. Sequences were annotated with PyIR, a Python wrapper for IgBLAST v1.9, and V/J genes and CDR3 were assigned using IMGT germline references. Reads were removed for weak V/J assignments (E-value above 1e-6), missing CDR3, stop codons, out-of-frame junctions, or ambiguous translated residues. A V3J clonotype was defined by an identical inferred V gene, J gene, and CDR3 amino acid sequence. The percentage overlap between two repertoires was calculated by dividing the number of shared unique clonotypes by the size of the smaller repertoire. Three approaches were used to assess repertoire richness: RTK rarefaction, the Chao1 estimator, and Recon v2.1 estimates of unobserved clonotypes. Generation probabilities were computed with OLGA for all TCRbeta clonotypes obtained by the gDNA method from a few donors. The clones in this table, taken by TCRdb from immuneACCESS, are in-frame only. Not every clone is retained; where verified, under half of the shortfall comes from an unresolved V gene, and the cause of the rest is unknown. Clonal size and the V and J genes are those of that table, whereas D and trimming came from the DNA. A total of about 1.9 million clones appear in this sample, 93% of them only once. 1.5% to 2% of the sample lies in the top ten.

Reading from cysteine to phenylalanine, the CDR3 counts 17 amino acids. Just CDR3 DNA is preserved here, 51 bases in frame from base 1. The V end loses 5 bases and the J end loses 2 bases, and a stretch of 22 bases separates them. In the germline V gene, CDR1 corresponds to MGHRA and CDR2 to YSYEKL. A single count supports this clone. Its antigen is currently not known. No much larger clone is present one base from it, and per-base qualities are unavailable. CD8 naive samples were obtained by positive selection for CCR7 among CD45RO-negative cells, yielding a CD45RA+CCR7+ population from which TemRA cells were excluded. Healthy HIV-negative adults with no recently reported acute infections or vaccinations were included as donors. All donors were Caucasian adults living in Nashville, Tennessee, USA. After blood collection by leukapheresis, PBMCs were isolated using Ficoll-Histopaque density gradient centrifugation and then cryopreserved in the vapor phase of liquid nitrogen. Analytical flow cytometry was used to check the purity and quantity of each magnetically sorted T cell population. From each sorted fraction, genomic DNA was isolated and quantified by UV absorbance on a Nanodrop 2000c.

The sequenced sample was naive CD8+ T cells from PBMCs. The sample's cell subset or site label is to be understood as: CD45RA+CCR7+. Recombination joined TRBV4-1 with TRBJ2-7; a tentative D call is TRBD1 (6 bases match). This receptor was identified in a man aged 18 to 30 in good health. Some clones in this sample may be carry-over from other donors' samples. The CDR3 protein is CASSFRDTRRKTYEQYF. In nucleotides, the sequence is TGCGCCAGCAGCTTCCGGGACACGAGACGAAAAACCTACGAGCAGTACTTC.